The subject of this entry is one T cell receptor beta chain. What it recognizes is unknown. A read error may explain this, as a much larger clone is one base away. The CDR3 extends 3 residues past the end of the read, so its final part is completed from the germline J gene. Assay: immunoSEQ multiplex PCR; the TCRdb copy retains only in-frame clones and omits some. The table lists 20,000 to 30,000 clones, with no singletons. The data stem from a study of T cell clonality in common variable immunodeficiency. Study-wide findings and caveats: Common variable immunodeficiency TCR beta sequences reportedly had fewer deletions and N-nucleotide insertions. Links between repertoire features and CVID complications were heterogeneity-limited.

This CDR3 region has 14 residues. Germline assignment: CDR1 MNHNS and CDR2 SASEGT. The source of this sequence is a human donor with common variable immunodeficiency. Material for sequencing was peripheral blood mononuclear cells. The V gene is TRBV6-1, the J gene TRBJ1-5, with 8 bases that match TRBD1. The part of the CDR3 DNA that was read is TGTGCCAGCAGTGCAGGACAGGGCAAGCAGCCC. Amino acid sequence: CASSAGQGKQP. The entire CDR3 protein reads CASSAGQGKQPQHF.